Listed below are T cell receptor beta chains from one sample, sequenced in a study of T cell changes during pregnancy in multiple sclerosis. The method was immunoSEQ multiplex PCR; TCRdb's version includes in-frame clones alone and lacks a portion of them. The data hold around 100,000 clones, with 90% to 95% observed a single time. Sequencing used peripheral blood, obtained before pregnancy. Every receptor here comes from a female donor with multiple sclerosis, enrolled in a pregnancy study. CDR3s include the opening cysteine and the closing phenylalanine or tryptophan. Each record gives: D gene, V gene, clone size, J gene, CDR3 protein, CDR3 DNA. D genes are given only for firm matches. Not every row has a clone size; where given, it reads once, few, many or a size class.

.	TRBV5-1	.	TRBJ2-6	CASSLWSSPTSGANVLTF	TGCGCCAGCAGCTTGTGGTCCAGTCCAACCTCTGGGGCCAACGTCCTGACTTTC
TRBD1	TRBV5-1	once	TRBJ2-7	CASSGTRWTGGPYEQYF	TGCGCCAGCAGCGGGACCCGCTGGACAGGGGGACCCTACGAGCAGTACTTC
TRBD2	TRBV11-1	.	TRBJ2-1	CASSLARTWTSGYNEQFF	TGTGCCAGCAGCTTAGCGCGAACATGGACTAGCGGGTACAATGAGCAGTTCTTC
.	TRBV7-2	once	TRBJ2-5	CASSQSNQETQYF	TGTGCCAGCAGCCAGTCGAACCAAGAGACCCAGTACTTC
TRBD1	TRBV19	.	TRBJ1-4	CATRGQGAPNEKLFF	TGTGCCACAAGGGGACAGGGGGCCCCCAATGAAAAACTGTTTTTT
.	TRBV4-3	.	TRBJ2-2	CASSLWTDYTGELFF	TGCGCCAGCAGCCTCTGGACAGACTACACCGGGGAGCTGTTTTTT
TRBD1	TRBV7-9	.	TRBJ1-2	CASSLVAGQNYGYTF	TGTGCCAGCAGCTTAGTGGCGGGACAGAACTATGGCTACACCTTC
.	TRBV13	.	TRBJ2-7	CASSLVWVPPRGEQYF	TGTGCCAGCAGCTTAGTGTGGGTTCCCCCGAGAGGAGAGCAGTACTTC
.	TRBV5-1	once	TRBJ1-3	CASSLSDSGNTIYF	TGCGCCAGCAGCTTGTCAGACTCTGGAAACACCATATATTTT
TRBD1	TRBV4-1	.	TRBJ1-1	CASSQGQGPITEAFF	TGCGCCAGCAGCCAAGGACAGGGGCCTATCACTGAAGCTTTCTTT
.	TRBV6-5	.	TRBJ2-7	CASSYGQPPYEQYF	TGTGCCAGCAGTTACGGACAGCCTCCCTACGAGCAGTACTTC
.	TRBV5-1	.	TRBJ2-7	CASREGYEQYF	TGCGCCAGCAGAGAGGGCTACGAGCAGTACTTC
.	TRBV19	.	TRBJ1-5	CASNQRGRYQPQHF	TGTGCCAGTAACCAAAGGGGCAGATATCAGCCCCAGCATTTT
TRBD2	TRBV7-6	.	TRBJ2-7	CASSPGGLAGEEYF	TGTGCCAGCAGCCCGGGGGGACTAGCGGGAGAGGAGTACTTC
.	TRBV30	.	TRBJ2-3	CAWRVTRDITDTQYF	TGTGCCTGGAGGGTAACGAGGGATATTACAGATACGCAGTATTTT
TRBD1	TRBV5-8	.	TRBJ1-5	CASSPGTGYNQPQHF	TGTGCCAGCAGCCCCGGGACAGGCTACAATCAGCCCCAGCATTTT
TRBD1	TRBV6-1	.	TRBJ1-2	CASSEWDRAYGYTF	TGTGCCAGCAGTGAATGGGACAGGGCCTATGGCTACACCTTC
.	TRBV4-1	.	TRBJ2-1	CASSRSASSYNEQFF	TGCGCCAGCAGCCGAAGCGCCAGCTCCTACAATGAGCAGTTCTTC
TRBD1	TRBV25-1	.	TRBJ1-3	CASSELGTGGSGNTIYF	TGTGCCAGCAGTGAATTAGGGACAGGGGGCTCTGGAAACACCATATATTTT
TRBD2	TRBV11-2	.	TRBJ2-1	CASSPGLAVFNEQFF	TGTGCCAGCAGCCCGGGACTAGCGGTTTTCAATGAGCAGTTCTTC
TRBD1	TRBV28	.	TRBJ2-3	CASSLPGQAIPTDTQYF	TGTGCCAGCAGTTTACCGGGACAGGCAATCCCCACAGATACGCAGTATTTT
.	TRBV27	.	TRBJ2-7	CASSRDSGYEQYF	TGTGCCAGCAGCCGGGACTCAGGCTACGAGCAGTACTTC
.	TRBV9	once	TRBJ1-3	CASSVEPRPTVPSGNTIYF	TGTGCCAGCAGCGTTGAACCCCGCCCGACAGTACCCTCTGGAAACACCATATATTTT
.	TRBV6-5	.	TRBJ1-4	CASSYGDRGKLFF	TGTGCCAGCAGTTACGGAGACAGAGGAAAACTGTTTTTT
TRBD1	TRBV2	.	TRBJ2-7	CASSSNRGYEQYF	TGTGCCAGCAGTTCTAACAGGGGCTACGAGCAGTACTTC
TRBD1	TRBV19	.	TRBJ1-1	CASSIDGTGVTTEAFF	TGTGCCAGTAGTATAGATGGGACAGGGGTTACCACTGAAGCTTTCTTT
TRBD2	TRBV10-1	.	TRBJ2-3	CASSVRQTSGTQYF	TGCGCCAGCAGTGTCCGACAGACTAGCGGTACGCAGTATTTT
.	TRBV4-1	.	TRBJ2-7	CASSQGEDTRLYEQYF	TGCGCCAGCAGCCAAGGTGAGGACACGCGCCTCTACGAGCAGTACTTC
.	TRBV6-6	.	TRBJ1-5	CASSYSTGREQPQHF	TGTGCCAGCAGTTACTCTACAGGGAGGGAGCAGCCCCAGCATTTT
.	TRBV9	.	TRBJ1-2	CASSVEGVRANYGYTF	TGTGCCAGCAGCGTAGAGGGGGTTCGGGCTAACTATGGCTACACCTTC
TRBD1	TRBV5-4	.	TRBJ1-5	CASSQQGASQPQHF	TGTGCCAGCAGCCAACAGGGGGCGTCTCAGCCCCAGCATTTT
.	TRBV5-1	.	TRBJ2-7	CASSLAGESYEQYF	TGCGCCAGCAGCTTGGCAGGGGAATCCTACGAGCAGTACTTC
.	TRBV2	.	TRBJ2-7	CASRDSGYEQYF	TGTGCCAGCAGGGACAGTGGCTACGAGCAGTACTTC
.	TRBV9	.	TRBJ2-7	CASSSRPGDQGTYEQYF	TGTGCCAGCAGCTCCCGCCCAGGGGACCAGGGGACGTACGAGCAGTACTTC
.	TRBV2	.	TRBJ2-4	CASRHPLAKNIQYF	TGTGCCAGCAGACACCCCCTAGCCAAAAACATTCAGTACTTC
TRBD2	TRBV4-1	.	TRBJ2-2	CASSQAATSGFTGELFF	TGCGCCAGCAGCCAAGCAGCGACTAGCGGGTTCACCGGGGAGCTGTTTTTT
.	TRBV7-8	.	TRBJ2-3	CASSSRESDTQYF	TGTGCCAGCAGCTCAAGGGAGTCTGATACGCAGTATTTT
.	TRBV6-6	.	TRBJ1-1	CASLIGVNTEAFF	TGTGCCAGCCTTATAGGGGTGAACACTGAAGCTTTCTTT
.	TRBV19	.	TRBJ1-1	CASSFLGGSSEAFF	TGTGCCAGTAGTTTCCTGGGGGGGTCATCTGAAGCTTTCTTT
TRBD2	TRBV11-3	.	TRBJ2-1	CASSLAGGPYNEQFF	TGTGCCAGCAGCTTAGCGGGAGGGCCCTACAATGAGCAGTTCTTC
TRBD1	TRBV19	once	TRBJ1-5	CASRSRGLGGSNQPQHF	TGTGCCAGTAGATCCAGGGGGCTAGGGGGTAGCAATCAGCCCCAGCATTTT
.	TRBV7-2	.	TRBJ1-5	CASSLVPDQPQHF	TGTGCCAGCAGCTTAGTTCCAGATCAGCCCCAGCATTTT
.	TRBV4-3	.	TRBJ2-3	CASSQDAMTTRSATDTQYF	TGCGCCAGCAGCCAAGACGCGATGACTACTCGCTCTGCCACAGATACGCAGTATTTT
.	TRBV2	.	TRBJ2-1	CASSAGARDNEQFF	TGTGCCAGCAGTGCAGGGGCACGAGACAATGAGCAGTTCTTC
TRBD1	TRBV5-1	.	TRBJ2-2	CASSLLTGQGNTGELFF	TGCGCCAGCAGCTTGCTAACGGGACAGGGGAACACCGGGGAGCTGTTTTTT
.	TRBV6-1	.	TRBJ1-5	CASSEDRRGNQPQHF	TGTGCCAGCAGTGAAGATAGAAGGGGGAATCAGCCCCAGCATTTT
.	TRBV6-1	.	TRBJ1-3	CASSEATGGNTIYF	TGTGCCAGCAGTGAAGCAACAGGTGGAAACACCATATATTTT
TRBD1	TRBV2	.	TRBJ1-4	CASSELTGAWGDNEKLFF	TGTGCCAGCAGTGAATTGACAGGGGCCTGGGGAGATAATGAAAAACTGTTTTTT
.	TRBV4-2	.	TRBJ1-2	CASTPGWQLNYGYTF	TGTGCCAGCACCCCCGGGTGGCAGCTTAACTATGGCTACACCTTC
.	TRBV2	.	TRBJ1-5	CASSEWQGGNQPQHF	TGTGCCAGCAGTGAATGGCAGGGTGGCAATCAGCCCCAGCATTTT
.	TRBV5-1	few	TRBJ1-2	CASTMDRVGGYTF	TGCGCCAGCACCATGGACAGAGTGGGGGGCTACACCTTC
.	TRBV7-9	.	TRBJ2-1	CASSSRTFEQFF	TGTGCCAGCAGCTCCCGGACTTTTGAGCAGTTCTTC
TRBD2	TRBV7-2	.	TRBJ2-5	CASSAPPSGLQETQYF	TGTGCCAGCAGCGCACCCCCTAGCGGACTACAAGAGACCCAGTACTTC
.	TRBV7-2	.	TRBJ1-2	CASSLGPPTGSGYTF	TGTGCCAGCAGCTTAGGGCCCCCCACGGGATCTGGCTACACCTTC
TRBD1	TRBV5-1	.	TRBJ1-2	CASSLGDRGYGYTF	TGCGCCAGCAGCTTGGGAGACAGGGGCTATGGCTACACCTTC
TRBD1	TRBV29-1	once	TRBJ2-2	CSAWGTGERSEAGELFF	TGCAGCGCTTGGGGGACAGGGGAGAGGAGCGAGGCCGGGGAGCTGTTTTTT
.	TRBV5-6	.	TRBJ1-2	CASSSDGTTYNYGYTF	TGTGCCAGCAGCTCGGACGGGACAACTTATAACTATGGCTACACCTTC